Described below is a single T cell receptor (beta chain) sequence and its context. The data were obtained in a study of blood T cell repertoires in COVID-19. In the study overall: From the United States, Italy and Spain came samples of acute and convalescent COVID-19. PBMCs, B-cell-depleted T cells, or T cells provided the cDNA or gDNA that made up the material.

Per the original data handling: Amplification of reference gene primers was used by the study to estimate nucleated cell counts. Profiled with immunoSEQ multiplex PCR; TCRdb holds only in-frame clones, not every one. D and trimming were read from the DNA, whereas the V and J calls and clone size are those reported in that table. This sample has about 26,000 clones, with roughly 82% found just once. With V trimmed by 5 bases and J by 2 bases, 7 bases remained unmatched. Germline V gives CDR1 SEHNR, CDR2 FQNEAQ (reference sequence). The length of the CDR3 is 16 residues. The chain is built from TRBV7-9 and TRBJ1-3; TRBD1 matches 9 bases. This receptor was taken from a man of 80 years or more with active or convalescent COVID-19. Sequencing input: peripheral blood. The CDR3 sequence: CASSPRDRVAGNTIYF. The CDR3 DNA reads TGTGCCAGCAGCCCCCGGGACAGGGTTGCTGGAAACACCATATATTTT.